The source of this T cell receptor beta chain is a study of response to subunit inactivated influenza vaccine. The CDR3 has 15 amino acids. The ends lost 3 bases at V and 3 bases at J; junction bases unmatched: 8. The germline V gene encodes CDR1 SGHKS and CDR2 YYEKEE (reference sequence). This clonotype was counted only a few times. TCRdb called the RT-PCR reads again in MiXCR, with one record for every CDR3 protein. The sample carries about 540,000 distinct CDR3 sequences, roughly 25% recorded once. The same sample was also used in a study of T cells expressing NK-cell markers. That publication notes: The cDNA for TCR beta came from 5'RACE template switching with UMIs.

The chain employs TRBV5-5 and TRBJ1-2, with 7 nucleotides matching TRBD1. The receptor was derived from a man aged 45 to 65 who received an inactivated influenza vaccine. Specimen: CD4+ T cells sorted from PBMCs, collected 11 to 12 days after vaccination. DNA for the CDR3: TGTGCCAGCAGCTCCGGCCCTCAGGGGGACTATGGCTACACCTTC. It yields the protein CASSSGPQGDYGYTF.